The entry below gives a single TCR beta chain sequence along with its context. What it binds is not known. This sample is part of a study of T cell responses to AZD1222 COVID-19 vaccine. Whole-study results and caveats: In all cases, repertoires were sampled only after the peak T cell response. It should be noted that donors were predominantly white British and more often female, and clonal diversity was possibly underestimated.

Profiling relied on immunoSEQ multiplex PCR, and the TCRdb table lists in-frame clones only, not all of them. The sample lists 90,000 to 120,000 clones, about 93% occurring once. Germline V gene lookup returns CDR1 LNHDA and CDR2 SQIVND (reference sequence). The CDR3 contains 14 residues. J was trimmed by 4 bases and V by 2 bases; bases with no gene match: 3. The chain joins TRBV19 to TRBJ2-7; 9 bases align to TRBD1. The receptor was derived from an adult who received the AZD1222 COVID-19 vaccine. Sequenced material: peripheral blood, taken 28 days after the second AZD1222 dose. The CDR3, as DNA: TGTGCCAGTAGTATACAGGGACAGGGATACGAGCAGTACTTC. Encoded protein: CASSIQGQGYEQYF.